Only a few counts were recorded for the clone carrying this T cell receptor beta chain. V lost 3 bases, J lost 10 bases, and 10 bases stayed unmatched. Germline CDR1 and CDR2: MNHNS and SASEGT. The CDR3 runs to 15 residues. This sample is part of a study of control samples from healthy donors and cancer patients. Generated by immunoSEQ multiplex PCR, the TCRdb table keeps only in-frame clones and is missing some. The table lists around 51,000 clones, approximately 80% of them singletons. V is TRBV6-1 and J is TRBJ1-4, with 8 bases fitting TRBD1. The source is a man between 70 and 80 years old in good health. Sequences were obtained from blood. The CDR3 protein is CASSDPGQGIGKLFF. The CDR3 DNA sequence: TGTGCCAGCAGTGACCCCGGACAGGGTATTGGAAAACTGTTTTTT.